The clone carrying this T cell receptor (beta chain) was recorded only once. Looked up from germline, CDR1 is ENHRY and CDR2 is SYGVKD. V was trimmed by 10 bases and J by 4 bases, leaving 11 bases between them. There are 13 residues in the CDR3. Clones were read by immunoSEQ multiplex PCR, and TCRdb kept only the in-frame ones, dropping some. Among around 85,000 clones, 75% to 95% were seen once, and the ten largest hold around 1.5%. These data originate in a study of OX40 agonist ivuxolimab in advanced cancers. The source material was CD4+ or CD8+ T cells sorted from blood, sampled in a trial of the OX40 agonist ivuxolimab. The chain has TRBV10-3 and TRBJ2-6; D not certain. This TCR was sampled from an adult with an advanced solid tumor such as melanoma, head and neck, liver or kidney cancer. This CDR3 reads CATATPGANVLTF. CDR3 nucleotides: TGTGCCACCGCCACTCCGGGGGCCAACGTCCTGACTTTC.